This TCR beta chain was sequenced in a study of long-term antiretroviral therapy in people with HIV. At the survey level, the v3.0 immunoSEQ assay was run. Method: immunoSEQ multiplex PCR; TCRdb's copy keeps in-frame clones and lacks some. The sample lists 20,000 to 25,000 clones; around 85% were seen once. There are 16 residues in the CDR3. The germline V gene encodes CDR1 KGHSH and CDR2 LQKENI. Trimming left V 6 bases short and J 0 bases short, with 15 bases between. The material sequenced was unsorted PBMCs, taken roughly 4 years after starting antiretroviral therapy. J is TRBJ1-3 and V is TRBV18; D ambiguous. This clonotype was obtained from a man aged 18 to 30 with HIV. The CDR3: CASSSAGGSSGNTIYF. The CDR3 coding sequence is TGTGCCAGCTCGTCCGCTGGAGGAAGCTCTGGAAACACCATATATTTT. Filled out from reference TRBV18 and TRBJ1-3, the complete variable domain reads NAGVMQNPRHLVRRRGQEARLRCSPMKGHSHVYWYRQLPEEGLKFMVYLQKENIIDESGMPKERFSAEFPKEGPSILRIQQVVRGDSAAYFCASSSAGGSSGNTIYFGEGSWLTVV.